This T cell receptor (beta chain) was captured by sequencing in a study of blood T cell repertoires in COVID-19 (TCRdb year 2020). A note on the overall study: Samples from collaborators originated in the United States, Italy and Spain and spanned both the acute and convalescent phases of COVID-19. The prospective study material was composed of cDNA or gDNA derived from T cells, B-cell-depleted T cells, or PBMCs. Subjects who had been exposed to COVID-19, were actively infected with it, or had recovered from it provided the deeply sampled blood TCRbeta repertoires that made up the dataset. A freely available public database, intended as a resource for researchers studying the immune response to SARS-CoV-2, is where the repertoires were released. The samples were drawn from two sources: the first 160 participants of the ongoing ImmuneRACE study, and 1,000 to 1,500 subjects contributed by 6 global collaborators. Nearly every sample came with metadata listing a de-identified subject ID, COVID-19 status, age in years and sex. Where available, HLA class I and class II types were obtained from metadata supplied by the sample provider rather than from assay-based typing.

The collaborating institutions used their own protocols to collect whole blood in K2EDTA tubes. Collaborator samples were shipped for TCRbeta analysis as frozen whole blood, isolated PBMCs, or DNA extracted from either sample type. Broader findings and caveats from the paper: The amount of clinical and demographic metadata varied by source and participant and was provided uncurated.

With regard to this clone: Its cognate antigen has yet to be identified. Base-call qualities are not available, and no considerably larger clone is one nucleotide away.

TCRbeta CDR3 regions were amplified from genomic DNA by means of the immunoSEQ Assay, a bias-controlled multiplex PCR. Per the source publication's procedure: Nucleated cell counts per sample were estimated from amplification of reference gene primers within the assay. Sequence reads were collapsed and filtered to measure the absolute abundance of every unique TCRbeta CDR3 rearrangement. Productive Simpson clonality was computed per sample as the square root of Simpson's diversity index over productive rearrangements. TCRdb stores this immuneACCESS table with in-frame sequences only. Part of the clones is absent; in the studies checked, under half of the shortfall reflects unresolved V genes, and no reason is known for the rest. The DNA gave D and trimming, while V, J and clone size come from that table. In this sample the table shows approximately 47,000 clones, approximately 89% of which occur a single time. The biggest ten clones account for approximately 11% of the sample.

The origin of this receptor is a human donor with active COVID-19. The donor label of this sample is uncertain. The sequenced sample consisted of peripheral blood.

Read as DNA, the sequence is TGTGCCAGCAGCCCCTTGGAGGCCTCCTACGAGCAGTACTTC. The resulting protein is CASSPLEASYEQYF. The chain links TRBV7-9 with TRBJ2-7; 5 matching bases give a weak D call of TRBD2. The CDR3 runs 14 residues from the cysteine to the phenylalanine. CDR3 DNA is the only sequence kept; it has 42 bases, read in frame from the first base. According to the germline V gene (reference sequence), CDR1 reads SEHNR and CDR2 reads FQNEAQ. The V end loses 5 bases and the J end loses 0 bases, and a stretch of 11 bases separates them.